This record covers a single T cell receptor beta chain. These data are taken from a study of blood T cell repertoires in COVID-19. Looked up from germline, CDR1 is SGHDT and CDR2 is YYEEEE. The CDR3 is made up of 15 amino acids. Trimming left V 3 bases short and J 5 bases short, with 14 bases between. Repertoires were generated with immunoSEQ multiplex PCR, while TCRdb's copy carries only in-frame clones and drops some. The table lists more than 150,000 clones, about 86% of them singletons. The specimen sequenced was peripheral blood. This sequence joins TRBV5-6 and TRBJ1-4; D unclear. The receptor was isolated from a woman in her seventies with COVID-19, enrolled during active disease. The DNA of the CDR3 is TGTGCCAGCAGCTACCAACTCGAGAGGAATGAAAAACTGTTTTTT. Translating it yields CASSYQLERNEKLFF. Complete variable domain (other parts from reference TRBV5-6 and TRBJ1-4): DAGVTQSPTHLIKTRGQQVTLRCSPKSGHDTVSWYQQALGQGPQFIFQYYEEEERQRGNFPDRFSGHQFPNYSSELNVNALLLGDSALYLCASSYQLERNEKLFFGSGTQLSVL.